This entry lists 29 T cell receptor beta chains sequenced from one sample in a study of control samples from healthy donors and cancer patients. Using immunoSEQ multiplex PCR, the repertoire was profiled, and TCRdb retains in-frame clones only, with some absent. Of about 9,700 clones listed, approximately 91% are singletons. Sequencing was carried out using PBMCs. These receptors were collected from a man aged 55 to 70 with colorectal cancer.

The rearrangement links TRBV10-3 to TRBJ1-2; 7 nucleotides align to TRBD1. The V and J ends lost 0 bases and 5 bases, in that order; junction bases with no gene match: 18. The CDR3 is 19 residues long. Per the germline V gene, CDR1 is ENHRY and CDR2 is SYGVKD. CDR3 amino acids: CAISESTRVEGAFHYGYTF. Here the CDR3 DNA reads TGTGCCATCAGTGAGTCGACTCGGGTGGAGGGGGCATTTCATTATGGCTACACCTTC.

This chain joins TRBV29-1 and TRBJ2-2, with 9 bases that match TRBD1. This CDR3 has 13 residues. CDR1 SQVTM and CDR2 ANQGSEA come from the germline V gene. The V gene end was trimmed by 6 bases and the J gene end by 7 bases; junction bases not matched to a gene: 6. CDR3 region: CSVPGQGSGELFF. As DNA, the CDR3 is TGCAGCGTACCGGGACAGGGAAGCGGGGAGCTGTTTTTT.

The gene calls are TRBV29-1 and TRBJ1-3; D ambiguous. The CDR3 runs 14 residues. With 7 bases removed from V and 0 bases from J, the gap between germline ends came to 13 bases. Germline lookup yields CDR1 SQVTM and CDR2 ANQGSEA. This chain's CDR3 is CSALLFNSGNTIYF. CDR3 in DNA: TGCAGCGCCCTTCTGTTCAACTCTGGAAACACCATATATTTT.

CDR3 amino acids: CASSESSLTQLPPLAFF. The DNA for the CDR3 is TGCGCCAGCAGTGAGTCTTCCCTCACTCAACTCCCTCCCCTAGCTTTCTTT. This chain joins TRBV10-1 and TRBJ1-1; D is uncertain. Germline V gives CDR1 WNHNN, CDR2 SYGVQD (reference sequence). The CDR3 is made up of 17 amino acids. V lost 0 bases, J lost 10 bases, and 24 bases lay in between.

This clone was seen a single time. The chain couples TRBV9 to TRBJ2-7, with D unclear. This CDR3 spans 16 amino acids. The V end lost 0 bases, the J end lost 0 bases, and 13 bases lay between the germline ends. Germline-derived CDR1 and CDR2 are SGDLS and YYNGEE. This CDR3 is CASSVGMDASSYEQYF. For the CDR3, the DNA is TGTGCCAGCAGCGTAGGAATGGACGCCAGCTCCTACGAGCAGTACTTC.

J is TRBJ1-1 and V is TRBV19; a possible D gene is TRBD1 (6 bases). CDR1 LNHDA and CDR2 SQIVND come from the germline V gene (reference sequence). Trimming removed 6 bases from V and 3 bases from J, with 17 bases in between. The CDR3 has 15 amino acids. The CDR3 bases are TGTGCCAGTAGGGACAGAGGCCGTCGGGACACTGAAGCTTTCTTT. It codes for CASRDRGRRDTEAFF. Filled out from reference TRBV19 and TRBJ1-1, the complete variable domain reads DGGITQSPKYLFRKEGQNVTLSCEQNLNHDAMYWYRQDPGQGLRLIYYSQIVNDFQKGDIAEGYSVSREKKESFPLTVTSAQKNPTAFYLCASRDRGRRDTEAFFGQGTRLTVV.

The rearrangement joins TRBV27 to TRBJ2-7; 7 bases match TRBD1. The ends lost 5 bases at V and 5 bases at J; junction bases unmatched: 12. The CDR3 has 15 amino acids. The germline V gene has CDR1 MNHEY and CDR2 SMNVEV (reference sequence). The CDR3 bases are TGTGCCAGCAGTCTACAGGGGTTGGGGACGGACGAGCAGTACTTC. This codes for CASSLQGLGTDEQYF.

This chain connects TRBV11-1 to TRBJ1-1; no reliable D call. Germline V gene sequence: CDR1 SGHAT, CDR2 FQDESV (reference sequence). The CDR3 loop spans 14 amino acids. V dropped 5 bases and J dropped 1 base, with 11 bases sitting between them. The DNA of the CDR3 is TGTGCCAGCAGCACCCCAAGACAGAACACTGAAGCTTTCTTT. This translates into CASSTPRQNTEAFF. Drawing the rest from reference TRBV11-1 and TRBJ1-1, the complete variable domain is EAEVAQSPRYKITEKSQAVAFWCDPISGHATLYWYRQILGQGPELLVQFQDESVVDDSQLPKDRFSAERLKGVDSTLKIQPAELGDSAMYLCASSTPRQNTEAFFGQGTRLTVV.

The chain couples TRBV15 to TRBJ2-1; 10 positions match TRBD2. J lost 5 bases, V lost 6 bases, and 1 base had no gene match. Germline assignment: CDR1 LNHNV and CDR2 YYDKDF (reference sequence). This CDR3 region has 13 residues. CDR3: CATRAGGHNEQFF. CDR3 DNA sequence: TGTGCCACCAGAGCGGGGGGGCACAATGAGCAGTTCTTC.

This sequence joins TRBV6-5 and TRBJ1-4; a weak D match, TRBD1 (5 bases). The CDR3 covers 14 residues. The V end lost 5 bases, the J end lost 9 bases, and 16 bases lay between the germline ends. Germline CDR1 and CDR2: MNHEY and SVGAGI. The CDR3 nucleotides read TGTGCCAGCAGTACTGACAGAGCGGGGAAAAAACTGTTTTTT. Its protein is CASSTDRAGKKLFF.

This CDR3 is CASSLLGLAGEETQYF. CDR3 nucleotide sequence: TGTGCCAGCAGTCTATTGGGACTAGCGGGGGAAGAGACCCAGTACTTC. This chain uses TRBV28 with TRBJ2-5; 14 bases line up with TRBD2. Germline V gene sequence: CDR1 MDHEN, CDR2 SYDVKM. The CDR3 is 16 residues long. V lost 5 bases, J lost 3 bases, and 5 bases stayed unmatched.

The chain recombines TRBV29-1 with TRBJ2-7, with 9 bases that match TRBD2. The CDR3 has 15 amino acids. The trim removed 2 bases at V and 6 bases at J, leaving 11 bases unmatched. Germline V gene lookup returns CDR1 SQVTM and CDR2 ANQGSEA. CDR3 DNA: TGCAGCGTTGAATTTCGGGGAGCGGGGGGACGCGAGCAGTACTTC. Translating gives CSVEFRGAGGREQYF.

The chain carries TRBV27 and TRBJ1-2; maybe TRBD1 (5 bases). V was pared by 7 bases and J by 4 bases, with 16 bases between. Germline V gene sequence: CDR1 MNHEY, CDR2 SMNVEV (reference sequence). CDR3 length: 14 residues. CDR3 sequence (DNA): TGTGCCAGCACAACCCGGGACGGCATCTATGGCTACACCTTC. Translating gives CASTTRDGIYGYTF.

The chain carries TRBV11-2 and TRBJ1-2; no definite D call. V was shortened by 0 bases and J by 5 bases, with 7 bases between the two germline ends. Germline CDR1 SGHAT, CDR2 FQNNGV. CDR3 length equals 13 residues. The CDR3 region has the DNA TGTGCCAGCAGCTTAGATCAAGGGTATGGCTACACCTTC. This gives the protein CASSLDQGYGYTF.

In nucleotides, the CDR3 is TGTGCCAGCAGCTTGGGACAGATGGAGACCCAGTACTTC. Its translation: CASSLGQMETQYF. V is TRBV7-9 and J is TRBJ2-5; TRBD1 agrees at 7 bases. This CDR3 region has 13 residues. The ends lost 3 bases at V and 5 bases at J; junction bases unmatched: 3. Per the germline V gene, CDR1 is SEHNR and CDR2 is FQNEAQ (reference sequence).

The chain employs TRBV30 and TRBJ2-7, with a possible D match to TRBD2 (6 bases). From germline, CDR1 is GTSNPN and CDR2 SVGIG (reference sequence). The CDR3 consists of 12 residues. Between the trimmed V and J ends, which lost 5 bases and 2 bases, there was a span of 10 bases. CDR3 nucleotides: TGTGCCTGGCGGGACTTCGCCTACGAGCAGTACTTC. This codes for CAWRDFAYEQYF.

V and J are TRBV19 and TRBJ1-1, with TRBD1 as a possible D gene (6 bases). Germline lookup yields CDR1 LNHDA and CDR2 SQIVND (reference sequence). The CDR3 spans 18 residues. With 3 bases removed from V and 1 base from J, the gap between germline ends came to 21 bases. CDR3 coding DNA: TGTGCCAGTAGTATTGCCCGACGCGGGGGCCCGGGGAACACTGAAGCTTTCTTT. Translating it yields CASSIARRGGPGNTEAFF.

The chain has TRBV9 and TRBJ2-7; TRBD1 aligns across 12 bases. Germline CDR1 SGDLS, CDR2 YYNGEE. The CDR3 is made up of 14 amino acids. The trim removed 4 bases at V and 7 bases at J, leaving 6 bases unmatched. The CDR3 sequence is CASSPGDRGQEQYF. CDR3 sequence (DNA): TGTGCCAGCAGCCCGGGGGACAGGGGGCAAGAGCAGTACTTC.

The V and J genes are TRBV30 and TRBJ2-3; no firm D call. Germline V lookup: CDR1 GTSNPN, CDR2 SVGIG (reference sequence). Trimming took off 0 bases at V and 6 bases at J, with 16 bases between the two ends. The CDR3 contains 15 residues. The CDR3 reads CAWSVQFRFGDTQYF. CDR3 nucleotide sequence: TGTGCCTGGAGTGTACAGTTCCGGTTTGGGGATACGCAGTATTTT.

This clone is a singleton in its sample. The genes are TRBV12-3 or TRBV12-4 and TRBJ1-2; D uncertain. The length of the CDR3 is 13 residues. V lost 5 bases and J lost 11, with 18 bases in between. The CDR3 DNA reads TGTGCCAGCAGTCGGACCCCCTCGGGTGGGTACACCTTC. As protein: CASSRTPSGGYTF.

The rearrangement uses TRBV12-5 and TRBJ1-4; TRBD1 aligns across 8 bases. J was trimmed by 7 bases and V by 7 bases; bases with no gene match: 5. This CDR3 spans 13 amino acids. CDR1 LGHNT and CDR2 FRNRAP come from the germline V gene. CDR3 in DNA: TGTGCTAGTGTCCAGGGGGCGGTTGAAAAACTGTTTTTT. Protein: CASVQGAVEKLFF.

This sequence joins TRBV27 and TRBJ2-1, with unresolved D. V was shortened by 0 bases and J by 0 bases, with 9 bases between the two germline ends. Germline CDR1 is MNHEY and CDR2 is SMNVEV (reference sequence). The CDR3 contains 16 residues. The CDR3 nucleotides read TGTGCCAGCAGTTTATCCAGCGCTCCCTCCTACAATGAGCAGTTCTTC. The encoded protein is CASSLSSAPSYNEQFF.

The J gene is TRBJ2-5, the V gene TRBV28, with 7 nucleotides matching TRBD1. Trimming took 4 bases from V and 2 from J; bases not matched to a gene: 13. The CDR3 spans 17 residues. Germline CDR1 and CDR2: MDHEN and SYDVKM. This CDR3 is CASSSNTGDRFQETQYF. The CDR3, as DNA: TGTGCCAGCAGTTCAAATACAGGGGATCGGTTTCAAGAGACCCAGTACTTC.

This clone was observed a single time. This chain uses TRBV11-3 with TRBJ2-2; maybe TRBD1 (5 bases). CDR1 is SGHNT, CDR2 YENEEA, per germline. Trimming left V 1 base short and J 4 bases short, with 7 bases between. The CDR3 extends over 14 amino acids. Here the CDR3 reads CASSLGQRTGELFF. The CDR3 DNA reads as TGTGCCAGCAGCTTAGGACAGCGCACCGGGGAGCTGTTTTTT.

This clone was seen a single time. The chain recombines TRBV10-3 with TRBJ2-7, with 11 bases identical to TRBD2. With 6 bases clipped from V and 5 bases from J, the junction kept 9 bases outside the gene matches. The CDR3 extends over 15 amino acids. Germline-derived CDR1 and CDR2 are ENHRY and SYGVKD. The DNA of the CDR3 is TGTGCCATCAGGACCGACACTAGCGGGGGCAACGAGCAGTACTTC. It specifies CAIRTDTSGGNEQYF.

The rearrangement links TRBV9 to TRBJ2-1; perhaps D is TRBD1 or TRBD2 (6 bases each). The CDR3 runs to 15 residues. The V gene's germline CDR1 is SGDLS and CDR2 YYNGEE. Trimming stripped 0 bases from V and 8 bases from J, with 15 bases between. CDR3 coding DNA: TGTGCCAGCAGCGTAGGAGGGGGGCCGGTAGATGAGCAGTTCTTC. Encoded protein: CASSVGGGPVDEQFF.

This chain connects TRBV4-1 to TRBJ2-1, with D perhaps matching TRBD2 (5 bases). Germline CDR1 reads MGHRA; CDR2 reads YSYEKL. This CDR3 region has 15 residues. Trimming pared 4 bases from V and 3 bases from J, leaving 13 bases between. CDR3 nucleotide sequence: TGCGCCAGCAGCCCCGGGCTAGCTTTCTACAATGAGCAGTTCTTC. Amino acids: CASSPGLAFYNEQFF.

V and J are TRBV7-8 and TRBJ2-5, with 10 nucleotides matching TRBD2. V dropped 4 bases and J dropped 5; count of bases not matched to a gene: 16. The CDR3 covers 18 residues. Germline CDR1 and CDR2: SGHVS and FQNEAQ. CDR3 bases: TGTGCCAGCAGCTCCCTTGAGTTAGCGGGGGGCTATCGGGAGACCCAGTACTTC. It encodes CASSSLELAGGYRETQYF.

V gene TRBV6-6 combines with J gene TRBJ2-5; TRBD2 aligns across 10 bases. J lost 5 bases, V lost 6 bases, and 9 bases had no gene match. Looked up from germline, CDR1 is MNHNY and CDR2 is SVGAGI (reference sequence). The CDR3 covers 15 residues. The DNA of the CDR3 is TGTGCCAGCAGGGCCAGCGGGGGGGCTCTGGAGACCCAGTACTTC. Protein product: CASRASGGALETQYF.